Listed here is a single T cell receptor beta chain. Its antigen remains unknown. None of the donors, who were healthy HIV-negative adults, had recently had acute infections or vaccinations. This sample was included in a study of shared clonotypes between healthy human individuals. TCRdb's copy holds only in-frame clones and misses some; the assay was immunoSEQ multiplex PCR. The sample carries approximately 1.4 million clones, roughly 98% recorded once. Study-wide results and caveats: A few donors showed sharing of approximately 5% of naive CD4 clonotypes. Generally, naive subsets (rather than memory subsets) showed larger estimated richness.

This CDR3 region has 12 residues. Between the trimmed V and J ends, which lost 10 bases and 0 bases, there was a span of 10 bases. Germline CDR1 MNHNY, CDR2 SVGAGI (reference sequence). The sequenced sample consisted of naive CD4+ T cells sorted from blood. Noted subset: CD45RA+ positively selected. The source is a man aged 25-45 years in good health. The rearrangement links TRBV6-6 to TRBJ2-7; the D gene is possibly TRBD2 (6 bases). The CDR3 DNA follows: TGTGCCACGCGGGACCCCTCCTACGAGCAGTACTTC. Translation gives CATRDPSYEQYF.